This T cell receptor beta chain was documented in a study of neurological immune-mediated disorders. TCRdb itself ran the 5' RACE reads through MiXCR, one entry per CDR3 protein. Of about 51,000 distinct CDR3 sequences in the sample, 16% are singletons; the top ten hold 4% to 4.5%. PBMCs stored at -80 C, numbering 2 million, were the origin of the unsorted libraries. V shed 10 bases, J shed 8 bases, and the junction held 8 bases outside the gene matches. Germline-derived CDR1 and CDR2 are MNHEY and SVGAGI. The CDR3 has 12 residues. Sequencing used PBMCs. The chain uses TRBV6-5 and TRBJ1-2, with TRBD1 matching over 9 bases. The origin of this receptor is a man aged 55 to 70 in good health. The DNA for the CDR3 is TGTGCCATCCAGACAGGGGGAGGAGGCTACACCTTC. Translation: CAIQTGGGGYTF.